These 15 T cell receptor beta chains share one sample of origin, sequenced in a study of CD8 T cells in ankylosing spondylitis (dated by TCRdb to 2016 to 2017). Results and caveats for the whole study, not just this receptor: Blood from ankylosing spondylitis patients appeared to be characterized by a TCR beta motif made up of several highly homologous amino acid variants.

Their cognate antigens are unknown. The library was obtained by 5' RACE. Sequencing was carried out with an Illumina HiSeq 2500. The public reads were reanalyzed by TCRdb: fastp trimming at Q25, MiXCR alignment, in-frame beta chains only. Rows with one shared CDR3 protein collapse into an entry with the most common genes and DNA. This sample lists some 700,000 distinct CDR3 sequences; around 20% were detected once. The leading ten clones occupy about 20% of the sample. The sequencing sample was made of blood, either unsorted or a sorted T cell fraction (not recorded which). The receptors were sampled from a male donor with ankylosing spondylitis.

This clonotype was detected only a few times. This chain links TRBV5-1 with TRBJ2-1; D remains ambiguous. CDR3 size: 13 residues. Per the germline V gene, CDR1 is SGHRS and CDR2 is YFSETQ. Trimming took 1 base from V and 9 from J, leaving 11 bases between them. CDR3 protein: CASSLSSFGEQFF. The CDR3 nucleotides are TGCGCCAGCAGCTTGAGCAGTTTCGGTGAGCAGTTCTTC. The whole variable domain, remainder taken from reference TRBV5-1 and TRBJ2-1, is KAGVTQTPRYLIKTRGQQVTLSCSPISGHRSVSWYQQTPGQGLQFLFEYFSETQRNKGNFPGRFSGRQFSNSRSEMNVSTLELGDSALYLCASSLSSFGEQFFGPGTRLTVL.

This clonotype occurred a few times. The chain joins TRBV12-3 or TRBV12-4 to TRBJ1-5; TRBD1 matches at 8 bases. The CDR3 contains 15 residues. The junction had 4 bases not matched to a gene; V was cut back by 6 bases and J by 0 bases. CDR3 sequence (DNA): TGTGCCAGCAGATCGACAGGGGATAGCAATCAGCCCCAGCATTTT. Protein sequence: CASRSTGDSNQPQHF.

This clonotype was seen only a few times. The chain links TRBV12-3 or TRBV12-4 to TRBJ1-1; 12 nucleotides match TRBD1. The CDR3 has 16 residues. The junction had 8 bases not matched to a gene; V was cut back by 6 bases and J by 3 bases. Here the CDR3 DNA reads TGTGCCAGCAGACCGGGACAGGGGGCTGGTGACACTGAAGCTTTCTTT. Translating gives CASRPGQGAGDTEAFF.

The gene calls are TRBV7-6 and TRBJ2-1; 7 nucleotides line up with TRBD2. Germline V gene sequence: CDR1 SGHVS, CDR2 FNYEAQ. V was clipped by 5 bases and J by 3 bases; unmatched bases: 10. This CDR3 is built from 16 residues. This CDR3 is CASSNIRGLNYNEQFF. For the CDR3, the DNA is TGTGCCAGCAGCAATATTCGGGGACTAAACTACAATGAGCAGTTCTTC.

The V and J genes are TRBV2 and TRBJ2-1, with 9 bases matching TRBD2. This CDR3 is built from 16 residues. The germline V gene encodes CDR1 SNHLY and CDR2 FYNNEI. Losses at the gene ends were 3 bases for V and 9 bases for J; bases not matched to a gene: 12. CDR3 nucleotides: TGTGCCAGCAGTGAGGGGTTAGCGGGAGCCCTCACTGAGCAGTTCTTC. Encoded protein: CASSEGLAGALTEQFF.

This clonotype was seen only a few times. Here the CDR3 DNA reads TGCAGTGCTAGAAAGCAAGAGACCCAGTACTTC. It encodes CSARKQETQYF. The rearrangement joins TRBV20-1 to TRBJ2-5; D unclear. Looked up from germline, CDR1 is DFQATT and CDR2 is SNEGSKA (reference sequence). Trimming took off 2 bases at V and 2 bases at J, with 3 bases between the two ends. This CDR3 has 11 amino acids.

The V and J genes are TRBV4-3 and TRBJ1-1, with TRBD1 as a possible D gene (6 bases). The CDR3 is 13 residues long. Trimming removed 0 bases at V and 9 bases at J, with 11 bases between. Per the germline V gene, CDR1 is LGHNA and CDR2 is YSLEER. The CDR3 loop reads CASSQDRGDKAFF. As DNA, the CDR3 is TGCGCCAGCAGCCAAGACAGGGGAGATAAAGCTTTCTTT.

V and J are TRBV29-1 and TRBJ2-5; D perhaps matches TRBD2 (7 bases). The V and J ends lost 0 bases and 2 bases respectively, with 16 bases between them. CDR3 length equals 16 residues. Looked up from germline, CDR1 is SQVTM and CDR2 is ANQGSEA. CDR3 in amino acids: CSVEDHGRGTQETQYF. As DNA, the CDR3 is TGCAGCGTTGAAGATCACGGGCGGGGGACACAAGAGACCCAGTACTTC.

This clonotype turned up a few times. The rearrangement links TRBV12-3 or TRBV12-4 to TRBJ1-1; TRBD1 is a possible D gene (5 bases). The CDR3 loop spans 15 amino acids. V gave up 5 bases and J gave up 0 bases, with 13 bases separating them. The CDR3 sequence is CASSPTGGMNTEAFF. The CDR3 nucleotides read TGTGCCAGCAGTCCGACGGGGGGGATGAACACTGAAGCTTTCTTT.

Only a few counts were recorded for this clonotype. V and J are TRBV25-1 and TRBJ2-7; no definite D call. Looked up from germline, CDR1 is MGHDK and CDR2 is SYGVNS. V gave up 4 bases and J gave up 1 base, with 11 bases separating them. This CDR3 spans 14 amino acids. This chain's CDR3 is CASSGKVPSYEQYF. The DNA of the CDR3 is TGTGCCAGCAGTGGGAAGGTCCCTTCCTACGAGCAGTACTTC.

This chain connects TRBV20-1 to TRBJ1-4; the D gene is possibly TRBD1 (6 bases). The V end was cut by 3 bases, the J end by 5 bases, with 13 bases between. This CDR3 region has 14 residues. Germline V gene lookup returns CDR1 DFQATT and CDR2 SNEGSKA (reference sequence). CDR3 bases: TGCAGTGCTAGGCCCGGGACATCGAATGAAAAACTGTTTTTT. It codes for CSARPGTSNEKLFF.

V is TRBV3-1 and J is TRBJ1-1; no clear D. Between the trimmed V and J ends, which lost 0 bases and 1 base, there was a span of 9 bases. Germline lookup yields CDR1 LGHDT and CDR2 YNNKEL (reference sequence). The CDR3 is made up of 15 amino acids. The CDR3 DNA follows: TGTGCCAGCAGCCAAGATCTCGGGCGGAACACTGAAGCTTTCTTT. Its protein product is CASSQDLGRNTEAFF.

This clonotype has more than one count but fewer than ten. J is TRBJ2-1 and V is TRBV12-3 or TRBV12-4; 8 bases are shared with TRBD2. The CDR3 covers 17 residues. V dropped 2 bases and J dropped 2; count of bases not matched to a gene: 8. CDR3 nucleotide sequence: TGTGCCAGCAGTTTACGGCCAGCGGGGGCCACCTACAATGAGCAGTTCTTC. Translating it yields CASSLRPAGATYNEQFF.

This clonotype was counted between two and nine times. The rearrangement joins TRBV11-2 to TRBJ1-6, with D perhaps matching TRBD1 (6 bases). This CDR3 has 18 amino acids. Trimming took off 5 bases at V and 0 bases at J, with 17 bases between the two ends. Germline CDR1 SGHAT, CDR2 FQNNGV. The CDR3 protein is CASSQRGQGSSYNSPLHF. In DNA form, the CDR3 reads TGTGCCAGCAGCCAAAGAGGGCAGGGGAGCTCCTATAATTCACCCCTCCACTTT.

The chain is built from TRBV18 and TRBJ1-1; D call uncertain. Trimming removed 3 bases from V and 1 base from J, with 9 bases in between. Germline loops: CDR1 KGHSH, CDR2 LQKENI. This CDR3 is 14 amino acids long. CDR3 nucleotide sequence: TGTGCCAGCTCACCCCGGGCCACGAACACTGAAGCTTTCTTT. This codes for CASSPRATNTEAFF.